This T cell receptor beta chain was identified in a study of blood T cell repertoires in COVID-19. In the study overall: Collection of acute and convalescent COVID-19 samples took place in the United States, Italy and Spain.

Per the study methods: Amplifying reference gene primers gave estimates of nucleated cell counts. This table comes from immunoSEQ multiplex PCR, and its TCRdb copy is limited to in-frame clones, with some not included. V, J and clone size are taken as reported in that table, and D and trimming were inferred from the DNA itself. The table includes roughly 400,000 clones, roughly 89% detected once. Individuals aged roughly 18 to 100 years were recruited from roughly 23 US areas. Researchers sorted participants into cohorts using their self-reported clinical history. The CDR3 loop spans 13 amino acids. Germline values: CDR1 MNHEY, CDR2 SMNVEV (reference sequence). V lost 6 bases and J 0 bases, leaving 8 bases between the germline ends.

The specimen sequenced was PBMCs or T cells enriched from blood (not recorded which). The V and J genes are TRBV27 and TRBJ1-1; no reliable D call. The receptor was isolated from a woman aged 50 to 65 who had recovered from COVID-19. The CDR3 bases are TGTGCCAGCAGAACAGCCTTGAACACTGAAGCTTTCTTT. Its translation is CASRTALNTEAFF.